This entry describes one TCR beta chain. The data originate from a study of cytomegalovirus exposure and HLA in healthy donors. Germline assignment: CDR1 LNHDA and CDR2 SQIVND (reference sequence). V lost 1 base and J lost 3; bases outside the gene matches: 3. The CDR3 loop spans 15 amino acids. Both 60 Vbeta primers and 13 Jbeta primers went into the PCR. Assay: immunoSEQ multiplex PCR; the TCRdb copy retains only in-frame clones and omits some. The profile shows approximately 150,000 clones, over 75% of them singletons. Sequencing was carried out using PBMCs. The V gene is TRBV19, the J gene TRBJ2-7, with 10 nucleotides matching TRBD2. This sequence originates from a middle-aged woman in good health and CMV-seronegative. CDR3 loop: CASSIAGLAVYEQYF. The CDR3 DNA reads TGTGCCAGTAGTATAGCAGGACTAGCGGTCTACGAGCAGTACTTC.